The clone carrying this TCR beta chain was counted between two and nine times. Its antigen is unknown. Gene names are mouse gene names. The CDR3 extends 4 residues past the end of the read, so its final part is completed from the germline J gene. The data belong to a study of CD8+ T cells in alopecia areata. Study-wide points: Normal skin's resident alphabeta T cells are sequenced alongside lesional scalp T cells. Patients showed less clear TCR sequence sharing than mice, possibly partly because of HLA diversity.

Scientists pooled cutaneous lymph node cells and sorted them on CD4, CD8alpha, NKG2D, NKG2ACE and other markers. Once RNA had been extracted, it was reverse transcribed into cDNA to act as the sequencing template. Using immunoSEQ multiplex PCR, the repertoire was profiled, and TCRdb retains in-frame clones only, with some absent. The sample has about 300,000 clones, none seen only once. Germline V gene lookup returns CDR1 NSHNY and CDR2 SYGAGN. V dropped 3 bases and J dropped 2 bases, with 10 bases sitting between them. The CDR3 contains 14 residues. The genes are TRBV13-1 and TRBJ2-3, with D possibly TRBD2 on 7 matching bases. This clonotype was sampled from a C3H/HeJ mouse with alopecia areata. The MHC haplotype of this mouse line is H2-k. The sequenced material came from CD4+ T cells sorted from a lymph node. The CDR3 region is CASSVGGVAETLYF. The sequenced part of the CDR3 DNA is TGTGCCAGCAGTGTGGGGGGCGTTGCAGAA.